This note documents a single TCR beta chain sequence. Its specificity is unknown. This CDR3 has 14 amino acids. Germline V gives CDR1 GTSNPN, CDR2 SVGIG (reference sequence). J lost 4 bases, V lost 5 bases, and 10 bases had no gene match. The authors amplified TCR beta CDR3 regions, and they did so from RNA transcripts for repertoire sequencing. Second-round multiplex PCR came after a first-round RT-PCR that employed HTBI primers. TCRdb ran MiXCR on the multiplex PCR reads and lists one entry per CDR3 protein. Counted here are hundreds of thousands of distinct CDR3 sequences, about 40% occurring once; the ten biggest clones make up over 2.5%. Other autoimmune diseases, uncontrolled infections, pregnancy or lactation ruled patients out of participation. The sample comes from a study of Graves' ophthalmopathy and Graves' hyperthyroidism. Whole-study results and caveats: Most expanded thyroid clonotypes above 0.001 frequency also appeared in blood. Separation of ophthalmopathy from stable hyperthyroidism was achieved by a 13-signature model, at about 89% sensitivity and roughly 80% specificity.

This receptor was obtained from an adult man with Graves' ophthalmopathy. The chain employs TRBV30 and TRBJ1-1, with TRBD1 matching 7 bases. Source material: peripheral blood. The DNA of the CDR3 is TGTGCCTGGTGGGCGACAGGGACAGTCACTGAAGCTTTCTTT. This codes for CAWWATGTVTEAFF.